The 3 T cell receptor beta chains presented below share a single source sample, sequenced in a study of cytomegalovirus exposure and HLA in healthy donors. The study ran its PCR with 60 Vbeta and 13 Jbeta primers. Here immunoSEQ multiplex PCR was the method, and the copy in TCRdb shows in-frame clones only, minus some. Altogether just over 150,000 clones are present, around 80% being singletons, with the ten largest covering roughly 6.3%. Sequencing was done on a sample of PBMCs. These receptors came from a male donor in good health and CMV-seropositive.

V usage is TRBV14 and J usage is TRBJ2-2, with D hard to call. V lost 9 bases, J lost 1 base, and 6 bases lay in between. This CDR3 is built from 12 residues. The germline V gene encodes CDR1 SGHDN and CDR2 FVKESK. CDR3 coding DNA: TGTGCCAGTAACAAGAACACCGGGGAGCTGTTTTTT. Amino acid sequence: CASNKNTGELFF.

The chain recombines TRBV11-2 with TRBJ2-3; 8 bases are shared with TRBD2. The length of the CDR3 is 15 residues. From germline, CDR1 is SGHAT and CDR2 FQNNGV. With V trimmed by 5 bases and J by 5 bases, 9 bases remained unmatched. This CDR3 is CASSRREGRGDTQYF. DNA of the CDR3: TGTGCCAGCAGCCGACGGGAGGGCCGGGGAGATACGCAGTATTTT. Together with reference TRBV11-2 and TRBJ2-3, the CDR3 gives the full variable domain: EAGVAQSPRYKIIEKRQSVAFWCNPISGHATLYWYQQILGQGPKLLIQFQNNGVVDDSQLPKDRFSAERLKGVDSTLKIQPAKLEDSAVYLCASSRREGRGDTQYFGPGTRLTVL.

The CDR3 DNA reads TGCGCCAGCAGCTTGGCCATTCCGGGAGTCGGCGAGACCCAGTACTTC. Translation: CASSLAIPGVGETQYF. The chain uses TRBV5-1 and TRBJ2-5; maybe TRBD2 (6 bases). The CDR3 loop spans 16 amino acids. Trimming removed 0 bases from V and 5 bases from J, with 17 bases in between. Germline loops: CDR1 SGHRS, CDR2 YFSETQ.